This T cell receptor (beta chain) derives from a study of breast tumors, draining lymph nodes, adjacent tissues. General study findings and limits: Data only fit, rather than demonstrated, lymph node origin of most tumor T cells. Tumor TCR diversity was below lymph nodes but above nontumor tissue. Findings are consistent with lymph node origin and intratumoral expansion of most tumor T cells.

By frequency in the sample, this clonotype is medium-sized. As yet, its antigen is unknown. One entry per CDR3 protein, called by TCRdb with MiXCR from the multiplex PCR reads. Of approximately 13,000 distinct CDR3 sequences listed, roughly 40% are singletons. The V and J ends lost 5 bases and 9 bases respectively, with 11 bases between them. The germline CDR1 and CDR2 sequences are SGHVS and FQNEAQ. The CDR3 covers 13 residues. The V call is TRBV7-8, the J call TRBJ1-6; D unresolved. The sample taken for sequencing was breast tumor tissue. The TCR originated in a female donor with breast cancer. Some clones in this sample may be carry-over from other donors' samples. The CDR3 reads CASSATSPSPLHF. The CDR3, as DNA: TGTGCCAGCAGCGCTACCTCCCCTTCACCCCTCCACTTT.